The 18 T cell receptor beta chains in this list originate from one sample, sequenced in a study of shared T cell receptors in the human thymus. TCRdb keeps only in-frame clones here, not all; method: immunoSEQ multiplex PCR. Among hundreds of thousands of clones listed, roughly 86% were seen once. The sample was also linked to a second study, of human thymus T cells.

The sample consisted of thymocytes. These receptor sequences come from a boy younger than two with a congenital heart defect.

The rearrangement links TRBV13 to TRBJ1-4; 8 bases line up with TRBD1. Looked up from germline, CDR1 is PRHDT and CDR2 is FYEKMQ (reference sequence). This CDR3 region has 18 residues. V shed 2 bases, J shed 1 base, and the junction held 9 bases outside the gene matches. The CDR3 sequence: CASSLSQGAIVTNEKLFF. The DNA of the CDR3 is TGTGCCAGCAGCTTAAGTCAGGGGGCGATCGTAACTAATGAAAAACTGTTTTTT.

This chain joins TRBV7-2 and TRBJ1-2, with TRBD1 identical over 9 bases. This CDR3 is built from 17 residues. Germline trimming cut 5 bases from V and 0 bases from J; bases unmatched to any gene: 10. Germline loops: CDR1 SGHTA, CDR2 FQGNSA. The CDR3 spells CASSRNLDRGANYGYTF. CDR3 DNA: TGTGCCAGCAGCCGCAATTTGGACAGGGGAGCTAACTATGGCTACACCTTC.

V gene TRBV4-2 combines with J gene TRBJ2-4; possible D gene TRBD2, 5 bases. This CDR3 spans 18 amino acids. The ends were cut back, 0 bases at V and 0 bases at J, with 15 bases in the middle. CDR1 and CDR2 from the germline V gene are LGHNA and YNFKEQ. The CDR3 is CASSQDGLPSLAKNIQYF. Here the CDR3 DNA reads TGTGCCAGCAGCCAAGATGGCCTACCTAGCCTAGCCAAAAACATTCAGTACTTC.

This clone was seen more than once but under ten times. V is TRBV10-3 and J is TRBJ1-3; no clear D. V lost 11 bases and J lost 4, with 12 bases in between. Per the germline V gene, CDR1 is ENHRY and CDR2 is SYGVKD. The CDR3 totals 12 residues. CDR3 coding DNA: TGTGCCGTCGGGGAGCCGGGAAACACCATATATTTT. It specifies CAVGEPGNTIYF.

This clone was observed a handful of times. The V and J genes are TRBV18 and TRBJ1-1, with D uncertain. Germline CDR1 KGHSH, CDR2 LQKENI. V was shortened by 6 bases and J by 3 bases, with 17 bases between the two germline ends. This CDR3 is built from 15 residues. This CDR3 is CASSLHRESDTEAFF. The CDR3 region has the DNA TGTGCCAGCTCTCTACACAGAGAGTCGGACACTGAAGCTTTCTTT. The full variable domain, with the rest looked up from reference TRBV18 and TRBJ1-1, is NAGVMQNPRHLVRRRGQEARLRCSPMKGHSHVYWYRQLPEEGLKFMVYLQKENIIDESGMPKERFSAEFPKEGPSILRIQQVVRGDSAAYFCASSLHRESDTEAFFGQGTRLTVV.

The chain employs TRBV4-1 and TRBJ1-2; D is undetermined. Germline V gene sequence: CDR1 MGHRA, CDR2 YSYEKL. The CDR3 runs to 16 residues. Trimming shortened V by 1 base and J by 4 bases, and 16 bases separated the two germline ends. The CDR3 DNA sequence: TGCGCCAGCAGCCAAGTAGTTGGGTCGGGTAGCTATGGCTACACCTTC. It codes for CASSQVVGSGSYGYTF.

CDR3 bases: TGTGCCAGCAGTTACTCCGACAGGGCCGGGGAGCTGTTTTTT. Translating it yields CASSYSDRAGELFF. This rearrangement joins TRBV6-5 to TRBJ2-2; 7 nucleotides line up with TRBD1. V was clipped by 0 bases and J by 6 bases; unmatched bases: 1. The length of the CDR3 is 14 residues. From germline, CDR1 is MNHEY and CDR2 SVGAGI.

The rearrangement joins TRBV6-4 to TRBJ1-2; weak D call: TRBD1 (5 bases). The CDR3 totals 17 residues. Germline CDR1 reads MRHNA; CDR2 reads SNTAGT. Between the trimmed V and J ends, which lost 3 bases and 2 bases, there was a span of 19 bases. CDR3 nucleotide sequence: TGTGCCAGCAGTGAAGAGATTGGAGGGACGGGCAACTATGGCTACACCTTC. Protein product: CASSEEIGGTGNYGYTF.

V usage is TRBV30 and J usage is TRBJ2-3; no definite D call. Germline V gives CDR1 GTSNPN, CDR2 SVGIG (reference sequence). The CDR3 length is 11 residues. V was trimmed by 3 bases and J by 5 bases, leaving 6 bases between them. CDR3 sequence (DNA): TGTGCCTGGAGGCAACTAGATACGCAGTATTTT. Protein product: CAWRQLDTQYF.

This chain connects TRBV6-1 to TRBJ2-7; 8 nucleotides agree with TRBD2. Germline assignment: CDR1 MNHNS and CDR2 SASEGT. This CDR3 spans 14 amino acids. J lost 5 bases, V lost 2 bases, and 5 bases had no gene match. The CDR3 here is CASSERPGGDEQYF. CDR3 nucleotides: TGTGCCAGCAGTGAACGCCCGGGGGGGGACGAGCAGTACTTC.

This clone was seen a handful of times. This chain uses TRBV5-1 with TRBJ1-5; D is unresolved. Germline CDR1 SGHRS, CDR2 YFSETQ. Trimming took off 0 bases at V and 4 bases at J, with 17 bases between the two ends. The CDR3 is 17 amino acids. Here the CDR3 reads CASSLEVGRLGNQPQHF. The CDR3, as DNA: TGCGCCAGCAGCTTGGAGGTAGGGAGGTTGGGAAATCAGCCCCAGCATTTT.

The genes are TRBV28 and TRBJ2-7; TRBD1 matches at 8 bases. The V gene's germline CDR1 is MDHEN and CDR2 SYDVKM. This CDR3 contains 13 residues. Trimming cost V 4 bases and J 3 bases; bases outside gene matches: 2. The CDR3 DNA is TGTGCCAGCAGTTGGGACAGGATCTACGAGCAGTACTTC. It specifies CASSWDRIYEQYF.

This rearrangement joins TRBV6-5 to TRBJ2-5; D perhaps matches TRBD1 (6 bases). The CDR3 spans 12 residues. Germline loops: CDR1 MNHEY, CDR2 SVGAGI. Trimming removed 9 bases from V and 5 bases from J, with 13 bases in between. In DNA form, the CDR3 reads TGTGCCAGTATGGGGGCGTGGGAGACCCAGTACTTC. Protein sequence: CASMGAWETQYF.

V and J are TRBV5-4 and TRBJ1-2; D not certain. The V gene lost 1 base and the J gene lost 2 bases, with 9 bases spanning the gap. Germline CDR1 is SGHNT and CDR2 is YYREEE (reference sequence). This CDR3 contains 14 residues. This CDR3 is CASSLIETNYGYTF. CDR3 coding DNA: TGTGCCAGCAGCTTGATAGAGACAAACTATGGCTACACCTTC. The variable domain in full, completed from reference TRBV5-4 and TRBJ1-2, reads ETGVTQSPTHLIKTRGQQVTLRCSSQSGHNTVSWYQQALGQGPQFIFQYYREEENGRGNFPPRFSGLQFPNYSSELNVNALELDDSALYLCASSLIETNYGYTFGSGTRLTVV.

This rearrangement joins TRBV9 to TRBJ1-2, with 8 bases aligning to TRBD1. Trimming cost V 0 bases and J 3 bases; bases outside gene matches: 4. The CDR3 consists of 15 residues. CDR1 SGDLS and CDR2 YYNGEE come from the germline V gene. The CDR3 bases are TGTGCCAGCAGCGTAGAGGGGGGACAGGACTATGGCTACACCTTC. Protein: CASSVEGGQDYGYTF.

The chain recombines TRBV28 with TRBJ2-4; TRBD1 is a possible D gene (5 bases). The germline gives CDR1 MDHEN, CDR2 SYDVKM. Trimming took 6 bases from V and 0 from J, leaving 15 bases between them. The CDR3 length is 16 residues. CDR3 protein: CASRTSGRAAKNIQYF. The CDR3 DNA reads TGTGCCAGCAGAACCTCCGGCAGGGCAGCCAAAAACATTCAGTACTTC.

This chain joins TRBV30 and TRBJ2-3, with a weak D call TRBD2 (6 bases). V was shortened by 4 bases and J by 4 bases, with 18 bases between the two germline ends. The CDR3 runs 15 residues. From germline, CDR1 is GTSNPN and CDR2 SVGIG (reference sequence). The CDR3, as DNA: TGTGCCTGGAAGGAGGGTCGGTCCTCCGCAGATACGCAGTATTTT. It specifies CAWKEGRSSADTQYF. Filled out from reference TRBV30 and TRBJ2-3, the complete variable domain reads SQTIHQWPATLVQPVGSPLSLECTVEGTSNPNLYWYRQAAGRGLQLLFYSVGIGQISSEVPQNLSASRPQDRQFILSSKKLLLSDSGFYLCAWKEGRSSADTQYFGPGTRLTVL.

V and J are TRBV6-1 and TRBJ1-1; D call uncertain. Germline V gives CDR1 MNHNS, CDR2 SASEGT. The CDR3 spans 14 residues. V was pared by 5 bases and J by 1 base, with 11 bases between. CDR3 DNA: TGTGCCAGCAGTATGCAACGAGCGAACACTGAAGCTTTCTTT. Its protein product is CASSMQRANTEAFF.